This TCR beta chain emerged from a study of blood T cell repertoires in COVID-19. This CDR3 is built from 13 residues. The germline CDR1 and CDR2 sequences are ENHRY and SYGVKD. Trimming cost V 10 bases and J 6 bases, with 16 bases left between them. Sequencing used immunoSEQ multiplex PCR; TCRdb keeps in-frame clones, though not all of them. The sample includes 100,000 or so clones, under 90% seen only once; the top ten take over 35%. The J gene is TRBJ1-5, the V gene TRBV10-3, with a weak D call TRBD1 (6 bases). The specimen was peripheral blood. This TCR came from a man older than 75 with acute or convalescent COVID-19. The CDR3 sequence is CATSAGATQPQHF. CDR3 bases: TGTGCCACCTCCGCAGGGGCAACTCAGCCCCAGCATTTT.